The present T cell receptor beta chain was sequenced within a study of cytomegalovirus exposure and HLA in healthy donors. CDR1 is SEHNR, CDR2 FQNEAQ, per germline (reference sequence). V dropped 0 bases and J dropped 6; count of bases not matched to a gene: 5. CDR3 length equals 14 residues. Primers included in the PCR were 60 Vbeta and 13 Jbeta primers. Sequenced by immunoSEQ multiplex PCR; TCRdb stores in-frame clones only, minus some. The sample shows 180,000 or so clones, around three quarters of them seen only once. The sequence was collected from a woman aged 25 to 39 in good health and CMV-seropositive. The chain recombines TRBV7-9 with TRBJ2-7; 7 nucleotides agree with TRBD2. Sample: PBMCs. CDR3 loop: CASSLAGLPIEQYF. CDR3 sequence (DNA): TGTGCCAGCAGCTTAGCGGGACTACCGATCGAGCAGTACTTC. The whole variable domain, remainder taken from reference TRBV7-9 and TRBJ2-7, is DTGVSQNPRHKITKRGQNVTFRCDPISEHNRLYWYRQTLGQGPEFLTYFQNEAQLEKSRLLSDRFSAERPKGSFSTLEIQRTEQGDSAMYLCASSLAGLPIEQYFGPGTRLTVT.